These T cell receptor beta chains were read from a single sample in a study of CD8+ T cells in alopecia areata. The assay was immunoSEQ multiplex PCR, and TCRdb's table has in-frame clones only and misses some. The sample holds about 74,000 clones, 25% to 35% seen once. Sequencing used CD8+ T cells sorted from blood, obtained at week 4, from a patient treated with tofacitinib. These receptor sequences come from a human donor with alopecia areata. CDR3s include the opening cysteine and the closing phenylalanine or tryptophan. Each record gives: J gene, V gene, CDR3 length, D gene, clone size, CDR3 protein, CDR3 DNA. A D gene is named only where the DNA matches it firmly. Clone size appears in some rows only: once, few, many, or a class for an expanded clone.

J gene: TRBJ1-1; V gene: TRBV28; CDR3 length: 16; D gene: TRBD1; clone size: .; CDR3 protein: CASRCRDRPINTEAFF; CDR3 DNA: TGTGCCAGCAGGTGCCGGGACAGGCCGATTAACACTGAAGCTTTCTTT
J gene: TRBJ2-3; V gene: TRBV5-8; CDR3 length: 13; D gene: .; clone size: .; CDR3 protein: CLDVAGLTDTQYF; CDR3 DNA: TGCCTGGATGTGGCGGGGCTTACAGATACGCAGTATTTT
J gene: TRBJ1-5; V gene: TRBV25-1; CDR3 length: 14; D gene: .; clone size: few; CDR3 protein: CASSGGQANQPQHF; CDR3 DNA: TGTGCCAGCAGTGGGGGGCAGGCTAATCAGCCCCAGCATTTT
J gene: TRBJ2-4; V gene: TRBV28; CDR3 length: 15; D gene: .; clone size: few; CDR3 protein: CASSLPPTEKNIQYF; CDR3 DNA: TGTGCCAGCAGTCTACCCCCAACAGAAAAAAACATTCAGTACTTC
J gene: TRBJ2-3; V gene: TRBV28; CDR3 length: 15; D gene: TRBD2; clone size: .; CDR3 protein: CASWGLAPQGDTQYF; CDR3 DNA: TGTGCCAGCTGGGGACTAGCGCCCCAGGGGGATACACAGTATTTT
J gene: TRBJ2-1; V gene: TRBV9; CDR3 length: 15; D gene: TRBD2; clone size: few; CDR3 protein: CASSVSGLAINEQFF; CDR3 DNA: TGTGCCAGCAGCGTGTCGGGACTAGCGATAAATGAGCAGTTCTTC
J gene: TRBJ2-1; V gene: TRBV7-2; CDR3 length: 15; D gene: .; clone size: .; CDR3 protein: CASSQEPSSYNEQFF; CDR3 DNA: TGCGCCAGCAGCCAAGAACCCAGCTCCTACAATGAGCAGTTCTTC
J gene: TRBJ2-5; V gene: TRBV4-1; CDR3 length: 15; D gene: .; clone size: .; CDR3 protein: CASSQENRVQETQYF; CDR3 DNA: TGCGCCAGCAGCCAAGAGAACAGGGTTCAAGAGACCCAGTACTTC
J gene: TRBJ1-5; V gene: TRBV19; CDR3 length: 12; D gene: .; clone size: .; CDR3 protein: CASSRTSQPQHF; CDR3 DNA: TGTGCCAGTAGTAGAACTAGTCAGCCCCAGCATTTT
J gene: TRBJ2-1; V gene: TRBV5-1; CDR3 length: 17; D gene: TRBD2; clone size: .; CDR3 protein: CASSPGGFTTGYNEQFF; CDR3 DNA: TGCGCCAGCAGCCCGGGGGGGTTCACTACTGGCTACAATGAGCAGTTCTTC
J gene: TRBJ2-2; V gene: TRBV30; CDR3 length: 12; D gene: .; clone size: .; CDR3 protein: CAWGPFAGELFF; CDR3 DNA: TGTGCCTGGGGACCGTTCGCTGGGGAGCTGTTTTTT
J gene: TRBJ2-1; V gene: TRBV6-4; CDR3 length: 14; D gene: TRBD2; clone size: many; CDR3 protein: CASSDSGTSNEQFF; CDR3 DNA: TGTGCCAGCAGTGACTCGGGGACTAGCAATGAGCAGTTCTTC
J gene: TRBJ1-2; V gene: TRBV27; CDR3 length: 13; D gene: .; clone size: .; CDR3 protein: CASSLSLWGGYTF; CDR3 DNA: TGTGCCAGCAGTTTATCACTCTGGGGAGGCTACACCTTC
J gene: TRBJ2-1; V gene: TRBV11-2; CDR3 length: 15; D gene: TRBD2; clone size: few; CDR3 protein: CASSSSGRASVEQFF; CDR3 DNA: TGTGCCAGCAGCTCTAGCGGGAGGGCCTCCGTGGAGCAGTTCTTC
J gene: TRBJ2-2; V gene: TRBV30; CDR3 length: 11; D gene: .; clone size: .; CDR3 protein: CAWSEVRELFF; CDR3 DNA: TGTGCCTGGAGTGAGGTCCGGGAGCTGTTTTTT
J gene: TRBJ2-5; V gene: TRBV30; CDR3 length: 13; D gene: .; clone size: .; CDR3 protein: CAWSVMMRETQYF; CDR3 DNA: TGTGCCTGGAGTGTAATGATGCGGGAGACCCAGTACTTC
J gene: TRBJ2-1; V gene: TRBV7-9; CDR3 length: 17; D gene: .; clone size: few; CDR3 protein: CASRPDEDEWGYNEQFF; CDR3 DNA: TGTGCCAGCAGGCCTGACGAGGACGAGTGGGGTTACAATGAGCAGTTCTTC
J gene: TRBJ1-4; V gene: TRBV7-9; CDR3 length: 15; D gene: TRBD1; clone size: few; CDR3 protein: CASSLGPTGDEKLFF; CDR3 DNA: TGTGCCAGCAGCTTGGGACCTACAGGGGATGAAAAACTGTTTTTT
J gene: TRBJ1-2; V gene: TRBV2; CDR3 length: 13; D gene: .; clone size: .; CDR3 protein: CASSEIGIYGYTF; CDR3 DNA: TGTGCCAGCAGTGAGATAGGGATCTATGGCTACACCTTC
J gene: TRBJ2-7; V gene: TRBV25-1; CDR3 length: 14; D gene: .; clone size: few; CDR3 protein: CASSVSGRTYEQYF; CDR3 DNA: TGTGCCAGCAGTGTATCGGGACGGACCTACGAGCAGTACTTC
J gene: TRBJ2-2; V gene: TRBV29-1; CDR3 length: 16; D gene: TRBD2; clone size: .; CDR3 protein: CSVERPISGRPGELFF; CDR3 DNA: TGCAGCGTTGAACGACCTATTAGCGGGAGGCCCGGGGAGCTGTTTTTT
J gene: TRBJ2-3; V gene: TRBV9; CDR3 length: 14; D gene: .; clone size: many; CDR3 protein: CASSAEGNTDTQYF; CDR3 DNA: TGTGCCAGCAGCGCTGAGGGCAACACAGATACGCAGTATTTT
J gene: TRBJ2-7; V gene: TRBV5-8; CDR3 length: 11; D gene: .; clone size: .; CDR3 protein: CASSLAPGQYF; CDR3 DNA: TGTGCCAGCAGCTTAGCTCCAGGGCAGTACTTC
J gene: TRBJ1-2; V gene: TRBV2; CDR3 length: 14; D gene: TRBD1; clone size: .; CDR3 protein: CASIGTGGNYGYTF; CDR3 DNA: TGTGCCAGCATAGGGACAGGGGGGAACTATGGCTACACCTTC
J gene: TRBJ2-3; V gene: TRBV15; CDR3 length: 15; D gene: TRBD2; clone size: few; CDR3 protein: CATSSSGRPTDTQYF; CDR3 DNA: TGTGCCACCAGCAGTAGCGGGAGGCCCACAGATACGCAGTATTTT
J gene: TRBJ1-1; V gene: TRBV30; CDR3 length: 15; D gene: .; clone size: few; CDR3 protein: CAWSEGAISNTEAFF; CDR3 DNA: TGTGCCTGGTCCGAGGGCGCAATCTCTAACACTGAAGCTTTCTTT
J gene: TRBJ1-2; V gene: TRBV29-1; CDR3 length: 14; D gene: .; clone size: .; CDR3 protein: CSVEGGYSNYGYTF; CDR3 DNA: TGCAGCGTTGAGGGAGGGTATTCGAACTATGGCTACACCTTC
J gene: TRBJ2-5; V gene: TRBV28; CDR3 length: 14; D gene: .; clone size: few; CDR3 protein: CASSLLQNQETQYF; CDR3 DNA: TGTGCCAGCAGTTTATTGCAGAATCAAGAGACCCAGTACTTC
J gene: TRBJ1-2; V gene: TRBV29-1; CDR3 length: 11; D gene: TRBD1; clone size: .; CDR3 protein: CSVFVGTEAEF; CDR3 DNA: TGCAGCGTCTTCGTAGGGACAGAGGCGGAGTTC
J gene: TRBJ1-5; V gene: TRBV23-1; CDR3 length: 15; D gene: .; clone size: .; CDR3 protein: CASSQLNRLDQPQHF; CDR3 DNA: TGCGCCAGCAGTCAATTGAATCGATTAGATCAGCCCCAGCATTTT
J gene: TRBJ2-7; V gene: TRBV4-1; CDR3 length: 14; D gene: .; clone size: .; CDR3 protein: CASSQSTGIYEQYF; CDR3 DNA: TGCGCCAGCAGCCAATCCACAGGGATCTACGAGCAGTACTTC
J gene: TRBJ2-7; V gene: TRBV2; CDR3 length: 14; D gene: TRBD1; clone size: .; CDR3 protein: CASSAGQGLVEQYF; CDR3 DNA: TGTGCCAGCAGTGCGGGACAGGGTTTGGTAGAGCAGTACTTC
J gene: TRBJ1-4; V gene: TRBV27; CDR3 length: 13; D gene: .; clone size: .; CDR3 protein: CASSYVGKDKLFF; CDR3 DNA: TGTGCCAGCAGTTACGTTGGCAAGGACAAACTGTTTTTT
J gene: TRBJ2-5; V gene: TRBV2; CDR3 length: 12; D gene: TRBD2; clone size: .; CDR3 protein: CAVAGGMETQYF; CDR3 DNA: TGTGCAGTAGCGGGAGGGATGGAGACCCAGTACTTC
J gene: TRBJ1-1; V gene: TRBV29-1; CDR3 length: 13; D gene: .; clone size: once; CDR3 protein: CSVAGGENTEAFF; CDR3 DNA: TGCAGCGTTGCGGGGGGCGAGAACACTGAAGCTTTCTTT
J gene: TRBJ2-3; V gene: TRBV7-8; CDR3 length: 15; D gene: TRBD2; clone size: few; CDR3 protein: CASSLSGGQRDTQYF; CDR3 DNA: TGTGCCAGCAGCTTATCGGGGGGGCAGAGGGATACGCAGTATTTT
J gene: TRBJ2-2; V gene: TRBV7-6; CDR3 length: 15; D gene: TRBD1; clone size: few; CDR3 protein: CASSFMDRVTGELFF; CDR3 DNA: TGTGCCAGCAGCTTCATGGACAGGGTCACCGGGGAGCTGTTTTTT
J gene: TRBJ2-7; V gene: TRBV7-9; CDR3 length: 15; D gene: .; clone size: .; CDR3 protein: CASSSTGTGVYEQYF; CDR3 DNA: TGTGCCAGCAGCTCAACCGGGACTGGGGTCTACGAGCAGTACTTC
J gene: TRBJ2-1; V gene: TRBV15; CDR3 length: 15; D gene: TRBD2; clone size: .; CDR3 protein: CATSRGTSGTEEQFF; CDR3 DNA: TGTGCCACCAGCAGGGGGACTAGCGGGACCGAAGAGCAGTTCTTC
J gene: TRBJ2-5; V gene: TRBV12-5; CDR3 length: 14; D gene: TRBD2; clone size: few; CDR3 protein: CASGFSGRGETQYF; CDR3 DNA: TGTGCTAGTGGTTTTAGCGGGAGGGGAGAGACCCAGTACTTC
J gene: TRBJ1-2; V gene: TRBV7-9; CDR3 length: 13; D gene: .; clone size: few; CDR3 protein: CASSPGRDYGYTF; CDR3 DNA: TGTGCCAGCAGCCCGGGACGGGACTATGGCTACACCTTC
J gene: TRBJ2-3; V gene: TRBV7-9; CDR3 length: 16; D gene: TRBD2; clone size: .; CDR3 protein: CASSPLAGASRDTQYF; CDR3 DNA: TGTGCCAGTAGTCCCCTAGCGGGAGCGTCGCGAGATACGCAGTATTTT
J gene: TRBJ2-1; V gene: TRBV7-9; CDR3 length: 16; D gene: TRBD2; clone size: .; CDR3 protein: CASSSDAIAGYNEQFF; CDR3 DNA: TGTGCCAGCAGCTCAGACGCCATAGCGGGATACAATGAGCAGTTCTTC